Listed below are T cell receptor beta chains from one sample, sequenced in a study of T cell changes during pregnancy in multiple sclerosis. Profiling relied on immunoSEQ multiplex PCR, and the TCRdb table lists in-frame clones only, not all of them. This table has over 50,000 clones, approximately 87% appearing once. Source material: peripheral blood from another person, used as feeder cells. Receptors originate from a human donor whose cells served as feeder cells for cultures in a pregnancy study. Each CDR3 is given with its conserved first and last residue. The D gene is left open where the match is weak. The size field is filled for only some rows; it gives once, few, many or a size class.

CDR3 DNA	CDR3 protein	V gene	J gene	clone size	D gene
TGTGCCAGCTCACCCTTAGGGAGCGAGTTATCGGTTGGCTACACCTTC	CASSPLGSELSVGYTF	TRBV18	TRBJ1-2	once	NA
TGTGCCAGCAGTTTAGCGGGAGGGCGAGAGACCCAGTACTTC	CASSLAGGRETQYF	TRBV28	TRBJ2-5	NA	TRBD2
TGTGCCAGCAGCGTAGCTATGGGACAGGGTTCGGGAAACACCATATATTTT	CASSVAMGQGSGNTIYF	TRBV9	TRBJ1-3	NA	TRBD1
TGCGCCAGCAGCCAAGTCCGAGGAGCCCTCCGTGAAGCTTTCTTT	CASSQVRGALREAFF	TRBV4-3	TRBJ1-1	NA	NA
TGTGCCAGCAGCGCTAACTATGGCTACACCTTC	CASSANYGYTF	TRBV9	TRBJ1-2	NA	NA
TGTGCCAGCAGCCTAGGGAGCCATGTGAACACTGAAGCTTTCTTT	CASSLGSHVNTEAFF	TRBV7-8	TRBJ1-1	NA	NA
TGTGCCAGTACCCCAGGCTCCAACAATAACTATGGCTACACCTTC	CASTPGSNNNYGYTF	TRBV19	TRBJ1-2	once	NA
TGCGCCAGCAGCCAAGAAGCGGGGAACTACTATGGCTACACCTTC	CASSQEAGNYYGYTF	TRBV4-1	TRBJ1-2	NA	NA
TGTGCCAGCAGTCGATGGACAGGGGAGGGGAACACTGAAGCTTTCTTT	CASSRWTGEGNTEAFF	TRBV27	TRBJ1-1	once	TRBD1
TGCAGCGTTGAAGTCGGGGCATATAGGGGCTACACCTTC	CSVEVGAYRGYTF	TRBV29-1	TRBJ1-2	NA	NA
TGCAGCGTTGAAATCACCGGCTTCAATGAAAAACTGTTTTTT	CSVEITGFNEKLFF	TRBV29-1	TRBJ1-4	NA	NA
TGCGCCAGCAGCTTGTGGCCTAGCAGGGCACAATCAGATACGCAGTATTTT	CASSLWPSRAQSDTQYF	TRBV5-1	TRBJ2-3	NA	NA
TGTGCCAGCGGAGTAGCGGGAGGGCCTTCCTACAATGAGCAGTTCTTC	CASGVAGGPSYNEQFF	TRBV28	TRBJ2-1	once	TRBD2
TGCGCCAGCAGCCCCCGAGGACAGGGGGTCGAGCAGTACTTC	CASSPRGQGVEQYF	TRBV5-1	TRBJ2-7	NA	TRBD1
TGCGCCAGCAGCCAAGATCGGAATCAGCCCCAGCATTTT	CASSQDRNQPQHF	TRBV4-3	TRBJ1-5	NA	NA
TGTGCCAGCAGCTTAGGGTTTTCAGGAGAGAAAGCTTTCTTT	CASSLGFSGEKAFF	TRBV7-2	TRBJ1-1	NA	NA
TGTGCCAGTAGGGTACAGGGTGGCACCGGGGAGCTGTTTTTT	CASRVQGGTGELFF	TRBV19	TRBJ2-2	NA	NA
TGTGCCAGCAGCTTAGCGGGGTTGGGACAAGCAGCCTACGAGCAGTACTTC	CASSLAGLGQAAYEQYF	TRBV7-6	TRBJ2-7	NA	NA
TGCGCCAGCAGCCAAGATAGGGTTTCCTACGAGCAGTACTTC	CASSQDRVSYEQYF	TRBV4-3	TRBJ2-7	NA	NA
TGTGCCACCAGCAGGACTGGACCGACCCTTGGAAACACCATATATTTT	CATSRTGPTLGNTIYF	TRBV15	TRBJ1-3	NA	NA
TGTGCCAGCAGTACAGGACAGGGGGCACGTTATGGCTACACCTTC	CASSTGQGARYGYTF	TRBV6-5	TRBJ1-2	NA	TRBD1
TGCGCCAGCAGCCAAGATTCGGGGGGGAACACTGAAGCTTTCTTT	CASSQDSGGNTEAFF	TRBV4-3	TRBJ1-1	NA	NA
TGTGCCAGCAGCTTGGGTCAGAACAATGAGCAGTTCTTC	CASSLGQNNEQFF	TRBV11-2	TRBJ2-1	NA	NA